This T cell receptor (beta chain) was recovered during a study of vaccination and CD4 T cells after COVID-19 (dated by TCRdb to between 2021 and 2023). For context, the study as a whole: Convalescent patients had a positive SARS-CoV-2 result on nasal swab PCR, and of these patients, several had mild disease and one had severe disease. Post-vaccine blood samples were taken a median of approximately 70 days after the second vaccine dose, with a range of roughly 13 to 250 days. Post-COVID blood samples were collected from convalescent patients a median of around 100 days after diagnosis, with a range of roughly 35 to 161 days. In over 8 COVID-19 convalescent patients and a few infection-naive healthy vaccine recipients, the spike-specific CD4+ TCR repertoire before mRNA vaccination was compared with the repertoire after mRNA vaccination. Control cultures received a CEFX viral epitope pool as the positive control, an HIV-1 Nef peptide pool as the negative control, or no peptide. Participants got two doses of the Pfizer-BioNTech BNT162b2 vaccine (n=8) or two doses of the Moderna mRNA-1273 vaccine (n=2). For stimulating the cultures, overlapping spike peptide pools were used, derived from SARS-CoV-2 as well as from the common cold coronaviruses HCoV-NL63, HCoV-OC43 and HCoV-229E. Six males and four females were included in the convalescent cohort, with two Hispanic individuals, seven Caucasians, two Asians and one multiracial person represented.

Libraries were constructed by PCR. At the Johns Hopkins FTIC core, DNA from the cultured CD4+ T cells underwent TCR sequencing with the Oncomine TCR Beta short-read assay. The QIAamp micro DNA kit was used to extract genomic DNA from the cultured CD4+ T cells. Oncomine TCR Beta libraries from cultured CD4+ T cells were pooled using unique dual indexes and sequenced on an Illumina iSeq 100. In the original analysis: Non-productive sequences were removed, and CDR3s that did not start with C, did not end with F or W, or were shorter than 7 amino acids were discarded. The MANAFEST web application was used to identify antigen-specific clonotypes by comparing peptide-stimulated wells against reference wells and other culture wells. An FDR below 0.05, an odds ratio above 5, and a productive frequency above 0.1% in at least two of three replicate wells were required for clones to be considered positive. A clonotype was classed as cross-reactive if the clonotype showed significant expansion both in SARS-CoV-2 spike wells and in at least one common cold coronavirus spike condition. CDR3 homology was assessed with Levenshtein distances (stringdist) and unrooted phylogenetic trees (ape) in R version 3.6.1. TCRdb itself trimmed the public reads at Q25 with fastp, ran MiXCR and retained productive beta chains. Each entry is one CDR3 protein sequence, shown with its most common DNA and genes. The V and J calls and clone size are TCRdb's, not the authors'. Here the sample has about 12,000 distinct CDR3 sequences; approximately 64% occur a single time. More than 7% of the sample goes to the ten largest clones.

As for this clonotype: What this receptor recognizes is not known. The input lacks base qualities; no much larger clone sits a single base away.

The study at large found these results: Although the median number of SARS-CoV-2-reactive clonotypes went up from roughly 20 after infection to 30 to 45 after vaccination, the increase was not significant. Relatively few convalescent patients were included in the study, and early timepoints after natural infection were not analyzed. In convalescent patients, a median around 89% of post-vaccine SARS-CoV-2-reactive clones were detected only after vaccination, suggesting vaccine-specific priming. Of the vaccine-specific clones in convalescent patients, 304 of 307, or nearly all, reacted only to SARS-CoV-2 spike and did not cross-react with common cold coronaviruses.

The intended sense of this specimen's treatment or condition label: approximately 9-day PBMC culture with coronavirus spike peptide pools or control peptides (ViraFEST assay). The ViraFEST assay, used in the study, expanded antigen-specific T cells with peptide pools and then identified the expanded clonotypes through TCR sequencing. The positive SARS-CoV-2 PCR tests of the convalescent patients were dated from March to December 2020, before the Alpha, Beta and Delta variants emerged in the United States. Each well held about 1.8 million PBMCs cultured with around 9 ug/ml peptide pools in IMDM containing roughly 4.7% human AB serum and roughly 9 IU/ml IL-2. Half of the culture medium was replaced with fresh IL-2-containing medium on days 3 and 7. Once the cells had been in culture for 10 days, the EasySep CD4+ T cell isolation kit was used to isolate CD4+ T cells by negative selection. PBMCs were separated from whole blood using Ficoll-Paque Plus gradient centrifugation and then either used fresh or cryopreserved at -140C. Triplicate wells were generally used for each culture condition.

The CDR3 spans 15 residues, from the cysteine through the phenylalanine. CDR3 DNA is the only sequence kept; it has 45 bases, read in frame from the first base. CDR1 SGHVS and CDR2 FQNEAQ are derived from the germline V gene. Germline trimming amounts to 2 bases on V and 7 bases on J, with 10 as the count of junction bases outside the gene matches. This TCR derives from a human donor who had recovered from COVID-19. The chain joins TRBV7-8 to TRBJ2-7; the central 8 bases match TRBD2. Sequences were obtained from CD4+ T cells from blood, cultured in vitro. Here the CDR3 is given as CASSLFGAGAWEQYF. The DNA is TGTGCCAGCAGCTTATTCGGAGCGGGAGCATGGGAGCAGTACTTC.